The 32 T cell receptor beta chains in this list originate from one sample, sequenced in a study of T cell responses to AZD1222 COVID-19 vaccine. This table comes from immunoSEQ multiplex PCR, and its TCRdb copy is limited to in-frame clones, with some not included. The sample has under 250,000 clones, just over 90% seen once. The input for sequencing was peripheral blood, taken on day 0 of MenACWY control vaccination. These receptors were obtained from an adult in good health.

The chain employs TRBV3-1 (or the pseudogene TRBV3-2) and TRBJ1-5; D is unresolved. Germline CDR1 and CDR2: LGHDT and YNNKEL (reference sequence). The V gene lost 9 bases and the J gene lost 1 base, with 13 bases spanning the gap. The CDR3 spans 14 residues. This CDR3 reads CARTYTGSNQPQHF. CDR3 in DNA: TGTGCCAGAACGTATACGGGGAGCAATCAGCCCCAGCATTTT.

This chain's CDR3 is CASSRGTSGGMETQYF. In nucleotides, the CDR3 is TGTGCCAGCAGCCGCGGGACTAGCGGGGGGATGGAGACCCAGTACTTC. The chain carries TRBV3-1 (or the pseudogene TRBV3-2) and TRBJ2-5, with TRBD2 identical over 15 bases. V shed 4 bases, J shed 5 bases, and the junction held 5 bases outside the gene matches. This CDR3 is built from 16 residues. CDR1 and CDR2 from the germline V gene are LGHDT and YNNKEL (reference sequence).

The V gene is TRBV2, the J gene TRBJ1-1, with D maybe TRBD1 (6 bases). Trimming pared 8 bases from V and 7 bases from J, leaving 17 bases between. The CDR3 spans 13 residues. Germline lookup yields CDR1 SNHLY and CDR2 FYNNEI. CDR3 loop: CASGNREGGEAFF. The CDR3 bases are TGTGCCAGCGGAAACAGGGAAGGTGGTGAAGCTTTCTTT.

V is TRBV5-1 and J is TRBJ1-3, with a possible D match to TRBD1 (6 bases). The CDR3 extends over 15 amino acids. Germline V gene data show CDR1 as SGHRS and CDR2 as YFSETQ. Trimming shortened V by 2 bases and J by 9 bases, and 18 bases separated the two germline ends. CDR3 region: CASSLGTSKGATIYF. CDR3 DNA sequence: TGCGCCAGCAGCTTAGGGACAAGCAAAGGGGCCACCATATATTTT.

This chain joins TRBV5-4 and TRBJ1-2; 7 bases are a match to TRBD1. Germline trimming cut 4 bases from V and 4 bases from J; bases unmatched to any gene: 7. The CDR3 covers 14 residues. CDR1 SGHNT and CDR2 YYREEE come from the germline V gene (reference sequence). The CDR3 loop reads CASSPGGVTYGYTF. CDR3 DNA sequence: TGTGCCAGCAGCCCAGGGGGAGTAACCTATGGCTACACCTTC. The entire variable domain, with the rest obtained from reference TRBV5-4 and TRBJ1-2, is as follows: ETGVTQSPTHLIKTRGQQVTLRCSSQSGHNTVSWYQQALGQGPQFIFQYYREEENGRGNFPPRFSGLQFPNYSSELNVNALELDDSALYLCASSPGGVTYGYTFGSGTRLTVV.

The chain carries TRBV6-5 and TRBJ2-1, with D maybe TRBD2 (5 bases). Germline V gives CDR1 MNHEY, CDR2 SVGAGI. Trimming removed 3 bases at V and 7 bases at J, with 19 bases between. The CDR3 extends over 16 amino acids. For the CDR3, the DNA is TGTGCCAGCAGTTATGGGGAGACCGGCCCTCATAATGAGCAGTTCTTC. As protein: CASSYGETGPHNEQFF.

This sequence joins TRBV6-1 and TRBJ2-7; 9 nucleotides agree with TRBD2. The trim removed 0 bases at V and 5 bases at J, leaving 2 bases unmatched. Per the germline V gene, CDR1 is MNHNS and CDR2 is SASEGT. CDR3 size: 14 residues. CDR3 amino acids: CASSEASGGNEQYF. In DNA, the CDR3 is TGTGCCAGCAGTGAAGCTAGCGGGGGAAACGAGCAGTACTTC.

This clone was seen once. The chain has TRBV30 and TRBJ1-3; D is unclear. Trimming left V 0 bases short and J 4 bases short, with 7 bases between. Germline CDR1 GTSNPN, CDR2 SVGIG (reference sequence). CDR3 size: 13 residues. DNA of the CDR3: TGTGCCTGGAGTGTCCCAGGCGGAAACACCATATATTTT. It translates to CAWSVPGGNTIYF.

The chain uses TRBV6-2 or TRBV6-3 and TRBJ1-1; D unresolved. This CDR3 is built from 15 residues. The V gene lost 0 bases and the J gene lost 1 base, with 9 bases spanning the gap. CDR1 is MNHEY, CDR2 SVGEGT, per germline. As DNA, the CDR3 is TGTGCCAGCAGTTACTCGTTCCAGCCGAACACTGAAGCTTTCTTT. This codes for CASSYSFQPNTEAFF.

As to this clone: The germline gene is not matched at one end of the junction; a read error may be the cause. This chain connects TRBV2 to TRBJ1-3; D is ambiguous. Looked up from germline, CDR1 is SNHLY and CDR2 is FYNNEI. CDR3 length: 12 amino acids. Here the CDR3 reads CASTSHTGPAGF. For the CDR3, the DNA is TGTGCCAGCACCTCCCATACCGGACCTGCCGGATTT.

V is TRBV19 and J is TRBJ1-5; D unclear. V lost 3 bases, J lost 2 bases, and 11 bases lay in between. The germline CDR1 and CDR2 sequences are LNHDA and SQIVND (reference sequence). The CDR3 is 15 residues long. The CDR3 sequence: CASSMLSSGNQPQHF. CDR3 DNA sequence: TGTGCCAGTAGTATGCTCTCTTCAGGCAATCAGCCCCAGCATTTT.

The J gene is TRBJ1-5, the V gene TRBV18; D not resolved. This CDR3 is 13 amino acids long. CDR1 and CDR2 (germline): KGHSH, LQKENI. Trimming removed 1 base at V and 7 bases at J, with 8 bases between. CDR3: CASSPQEYQPQHF. In DNA, the CDR3 is TGTGCCAGCTCACCACAGGAGTACCAGCCCCAGCATTTT.

The V and J genes are TRBV19 and TRBJ2-2, with 7 bases fitting TRBD2. The CDR3 length is 14 residues. Trimming cost V 7 bases and J 7 bases; bases outside gene matches: 9. Looked up from germline, CDR1 is LNHDA and CDR2 is SQIVND (reference sequence). Here the CDR3 reads CASIRTSKNGELFF. CDR3 DNA sequence: TGTGCCAGTATCCGGACTAGTAAGAACGGGGAGCTGTTTTTT.

This clone was seen only a few times. This rearrangement joins TRBV10-3 to TRBJ2-7; D possibly corresponds to TRBD1 (5 bases). Germline V gives CDR1 ENHRY, CDR2 SYGVKD. Trimming shortened V by 4 bases and J by 0 bases, and 10 bases separated the two germline ends. The CDR3 sequence is 14 residues long. The CDR3: CAISGTPSSYEQYF. The CDR3 nucleotides read TGTGCCATCAGTGGGACACCGAGCTCCTACGAGCAGTACTTC.

This sequence joins TRBV12-5 and TRBJ2-7; D uncertain. The CDR3 extends over 15 amino acids. Looked up from germline, CDR1 is LGHNT and CDR2 is FRNRAP. Trimming pared 0 bases from V and 2 bases from J, leaving 11 bases between. CDR3 residues: CASGLVLQEAYEQYF. The CDR3 nucleotides are TGTGCTAGTGGTTTGGTACTTCAGGAAGCCTACGAGCAGTACTTC.

A remark on this clone: Other DNA sequences within the sample encode an identical CDR3. CDR3 nucleotide sequence: TGTGCCAGCAGCCAGGTCTACGAGCAGTACTTC. Translating it yields CASSQVYEQYF. The chain has TRBV3-1 (or the pseudogene TRBV3-2) and TRBJ2-7, with D hard to call. V was pared by 3 bases and J by 3 bases, with 3 bases between. This CDR3 comprises 11 residues. Per germline, CDR1 LGHDT and CDR2 YNNKEL (reference sequence).

This chain links TRBV10-3 with TRBJ1-2; TRBD1 matches at 7 bases. This CDR3 is 14 amino acids long. Germline V lookup: CDR1 ENHRY, CDR2 SYGVKD. The J segment lost 4 bases and the V segment lost 6 bases, leaving 8 bases of the junction unmatched. The CDR3, as DNA: TGTGCCATCAGGGGGGACAGTATTTCCTATGGCTACACCTTC. Translating it yields CAIRGDSISYGYTF.

The J gene is TRBJ1-1, the V gene TRBV10-3, with 8 bases aligning to TRBD1. This CDR3 is built from 14 residues. Germline assignment: CDR1 ENHRY and CDR2 SYGVKD. After removal of 5 bases from V and 4 bases from J, the junction contained 6 bases not matched to a gene. CDR3: CAISTRQGITEAFF. In nucleotides, the CDR3 is TGTGCCATCAGTACTAGACAGGGGATCACTGAAGCTTTCTTT.

This chain links TRBV10-1 with TRBJ2-3, with 8 bases fitting TRBD1. The V and J ends lost 3 bases and 1 base, in that order; junction bases with no gene match: 6. The CDR3 is 16 residues long. Germline values: CDR1 WNHNN, CDR2 SYGVQD (reference sequence). This chain's CDR3 is CASSDPRTGRTDTQYF. CDR3 DNA sequence: TGCGCCAGCAGTGATCCCAGGACAGGGCGCACAGATACGCAGTATTTT.

In DNA form, the CDR3 reads TGTGCCAGTTTCCCCGACAGGGTGAACACTGAAGCTTTCTTT. Its translation is CASFPDRVNTEAFF. J is TRBJ1-1 and V is TRBV19, with 7 bases aligning to TRBD1. There are 14 residues in the CDR3. With 8 bases clipped from V and 0 bases from J, the junction kept 6 bases outside the gene matches. CDR1 and CDR2 from the germline V gene are LNHDA and SQIVND (reference sequence). The whole variable domain, filled in from reference TRBV19 and TRBJ1-1, reads DGGITQSPKYLFRKEGQNVTLSCEQNLNHDAMYWYRQDPGQGLRLIYYSQIVNDFQKGDIAEGYSVSREKKESFPLTVTSAQKNPTAFYLCASFPDRVNTEAFFGQGTRLTVV.

This clone was observed a handful of times. The chain has TRBV6-5 and TRBJ1-2; 7 bases are shared with TRBD1. Trimming removed 6 bases from V and 5 bases from J; junction bases left unmatched: 6. Germline V lookup: CDR1 MNHEY, CDR2 SVGAGI. The CDR3 contains 13 residues. CDR3 residues: CASSGTALYGYTF. CDR3 DNA sequence: TGTGCCAGCAGCGGGACAGCCCTTTATGGCTACACCTTC.

This chain joins TRBV19 and TRBJ2-5, with D possibly being TRBD1 (5 bases). Per germline, CDR1 LNHDA and CDR2 SQIVND (reference sequence). The V and J ends lost 6 bases and 4 bases respectively, with 9 bases between them. This CDR3 is 12 amino acids long. CDR3 sequence (DNA): TGTGCCAGTAGAAAAAGGGGAGAGACCCAGTACTTC. Protein: CASRKRGETQYF.

This chain connects TRBV5-4 to TRBJ2-1; possible D gene TRBD1, 6 bases. The CDR3 contains 15 residues. Per germline, CDR1 SGHNT and CDR2 YYREEE (reference sequence). The V and J ends lost 1 base and 5 bases respectively, with 13 bases between them. CDR3 protein: CASSLPLAGDNEQFF. The CDR3 bases are TGTGCCAGCAGCTTGCCCCTAGCAGGGGACAATGAGCAGTTCTTC.

The genes are TRBV18 and TRBJ1-5; 10 bases line up with TRBD1. Unmatched junction bases numbered 3, after V lost 4 bases and J lost 3 bases. There are 15 residues in the CDR3. In germline, CDR1 is KGHSH, CDR2 LQKENI. CDR3 coding DNA: TGTGCCAGCTCACTTAGACAGGGGGCCAATCAGCCCCAGCATTTT. Translation: CASSLRQGANQPQHF.

This clone showed up just once. The chain combines TRBV6-1 with TRBJ1-6, with D hard to call. Germline V gene data show CDR1 as MNHNS and CDR2 as SASEGT. Trimming stripped 0 bases from V and 3 bases from J, with 21 bases between. The length of the CDR3 is 20 residues. CDR3 amino acids: CASSEADEELPTYYNSPLHF. The DNA of the CDR3 is TGTGCCAGCAGTGAAGCTGATGAGGAGCTCCCGACCTACTATAATTCACCCCTCCACTTT.

The chain links TRBV6-5 to TRBJ1-2; 8 nucleotides agree with TRBD1. This CDR3 region has 15 residues. Germline V gene data show CDR1 as MNHEY and CDR2 as SVGAGI. The V segment lost 7 bases and the J segment 3 bases; nucleotides outside the gene matches: 10. Here the CDR3 reads CASTYGQGADYGYTF. The CDR3 bases are TGTGCCAGCACGTATGGGCAGGGGGCTGACTATGGCTACACCTTC.

The chain carries TRBV29-1 and TRBJ2-5, with 7 bases lining up with TRBD2. Germline loops: CDR1 SQVTM, CDR2 ANQGSEA. The junction had 5 bases not matched to a gene; V was cut back by 6 bases and J by 4 bases. This CDR3 comprises 12 residues. The CDR3 reads CSVTTGGETQYF. CDR3 nucleotides: TGCAGCGTCACCACGGGGGGAGAGACCCAGTACTTC.

The chain links TRBV3-1 (or the pseudogene TRBV3-2) to TRBJ2-2; 8 bases line up with TRBD2. CDR1 is LGHDT, CDR2 YNNKEL, per germline (reference sequence). This CDR3 spans 16 amino acids. Trimming took 4 bases from V and 5 from J; bases not matched to a gene: 9. CDR3 nucleotide sequence: TGTGCCAGCAGCCGTGCGACTAGCGTTATAACCGGGGAGCTGTTTTTT. Translating gives CASSRATSVITGELFF.

The rearrangement uses TRBV5-1 and TRBJ1-5, with 10 bases identical to TRBD1. The CDR3 extends over 15 amino acids. The V segment lost 0 bases and the J segment 5 bases; nucleotides outside the gene matches: 2. CDR1 SGHRS and CDR2 YFSETQ come from the germline V gene. The CDR3 spells CASSLEGQGHQPQHF. CDR3 in DNA: TGCGCCAGCAGCTTGGAGGGACAGGGGCATCAGCCCCAGCATTTT.

This clone was counted between two and nine times. The chain recombines TRBV4-2 with TRBJ2-3, with unresolved D. Germline values: CDR1 LGHNA, CDR2 YNFKEQ. Trimming shortened V by 0 bases and J by 2 bases, and 9 bases separated the two germline ends. CDR3 size: 15 residues. CDR3 bases: TGTGCCAGCAGCCAAGACCGGACCATCACAGATACGCAGTATTTT. This gives the protein CASSQDRTITDTQYF.

The count of this clone is one. CDR3 in DNA: TGTGCCAGCAGCCAAGAATTTACAGGGGGTCAGCCCCAGCATTTT. Its translation is CASSQEFTGGQPQHF. This chain connects TRBV3-1 (or the pseudogene TRBV3-2) to TRBJ1-5; 8 bases match TRBD1. This CDR3 spans 15 amino acids. Trimming cost V 0 bases and J 6 bases; bases outside gene matches: 4. The V gene's germline CDR1 is LGHDT and CDR2 YNNKEL (reference sequence).

The chain uses TRBV7-3 and TRBJ1-2; D may be TRBD1 (6 bases). Germline loops: CDR1 SGHTA, CDR2 FQGTGA. The ends were cut back, 3 bases at V and 10 bases at J, with 15 bases in the middle. The CDR3 extends over 13 amino acids. CDR3 protein: CASSFTGSDVYTF. DNA of the CDR3: TGTGCCAGCAGCTTCACAGGGTCCGACGTCTACACCTTC.